This is a list of T cell receptor beta chains from one sample in a study of T cell repertoires in ileal Crohn's disease. Clones were read by immunoSEQ multiplex PCR, and TCRdb kept only the in-frame ones, dropping some. The sample comprises a few thousand clones, roughly 80% of which are singletons, and around 4.1% rests with the top ten. The specimen sequenced was ileal tissue. The receptors were gathered from an adult with Crohn's disease. CDR3s include the opening cysteine and the closing phenylalanine or tryptophan. The D gene is left open where the match is weak. Clone size is not always given. Where it is, it says once, few, many or a class for expanded clones.

>.|TRBV10-2|TRBD2|TRBJ2-3
CASSGLAGGNMWTDTQYF
TGCGCCAGCAGTGGACTAGCGGGAGGTAATATGTGGACAGATACGCAGTATTTT
>.|TRBV30|.|TRBJ2-1
CAWSPGQSSYNEQFF
TGTGCCTGGAGTCCGGGCCAGAGCTCCTACAATGAGCAGTTCTTC
>.|TRBV11-2|TRBD2|TRBJ2-7
CASSFGAGGGYEQYF
TGTGCCAGCAGCTTTGGTGCGGGAGGGGGCTACGAGCAGTACTTC
>.|TRBV6-1|TRBD2|TRBJ2-2
CASSGSAGGTGELFF
TGTGCCAGCAGTGGTTCAGCGGGAGGGACCGGGGAGCTGTTTTTT
>.|TRBV5-1|TRBD2|TRBJ2-3
CASTVSGTSTDTQYF
TGCGCCAGCACCGTTAGCGGGACAAGCACAGATACGCAGTATTTT
>.|TRBV18|.|TRBJ2-5
CASSPGTVETQYF
TGTGCCAGCTCACCTGGGACGGTCGAGACCCAGTACTTC
>.|TRBV4-1|.|TRBJ1-3
CASSQEQVGLTGNTIYF
TGCGCCAGCAGCCAAGAGCAAGTCGGGCTCACGGGAAACACCATATATTTT
>.|TRBV29-1|TRBD1|TRBJ2-7
CSVIGTGNSEQYF
TGCAGCGTTATTGGGACAGGGAATAGTGAGCAGTACTTC
>.|TRBV7-8|TRBD2|TRBJ2-7
CASSFGLAGPREQYF
TGTGCCAGCAGCTTCGGACTAGCGGGACCCCGGGAGCAGTACTTC
>.|TRBV5-5|TRBD2|TRBJ2-1
CASKIAGGSYNEQFF
TGTGCCAGCAAAATAGCGGGAGGGTCCTACAATGAGCAGTTCTTC
>.|TRBV2|TRBD1|TRBJ1-1
CASSVAGGGTEAFF
TGTGCCAGCAGTGTGGCAGGGGGCGGCACTGAAGCTTTCTTT
>.|TRBV18|TRBD2|TRBJ2-1
CASSAGLAGDHEQFF
TGTGCCAGCTCAGCCGGACTAGCGGGAGACCATGAGCAGTTCTTC
>.|TRBV6-1|.|TRBJ2-2
CASSDGHLDTGELFF
TGTGCCAGCAGTGACGGCCATTTGGACACCGGGGAGCTGTTTTTT
>.|TRBV6-4|.|TRBJ1-5
CASSQEINQPQHF
TGTGCCAGCAGTCAGGAAATCAATCAGCCCCAGCATTTT
>few|TRBV5-4|.|TRBJ2-7
CASSLELEEPGEQYF
TGTGCCAGCAGCTTGGAGCTTGAGGAGCCTGGAGAGCAGTACTTC
>once|TRBV11-2|.|TRBJ2-5
CASSLRFGPRETQYF
TGTGCCAGCAGCTTGAGGTTCGGGCCCCGAGAGACCCAGTACTTC
>once|TRBV7-2|.|TRBJ2-1
CASSLDLGVNEQFF
TGTGCCAGCAGCTTAGATCTTGGTGTAAATGAGCAGTTCTTC
>.|TRBV9|.|TRBJ1-4
CASSVGVQTGEKLFF
TGTGCCAGCAGCGTAGGTGTCCAAACGGGGGAAAAACTGTTTTTT
>few|TRBV23-1|.|TRBJ2-7
CASSFRESPYEQYF
TGCGCCAGCAGTTTCAGGGAGTCCCCCTACGAGCAGTACTTC
>.|TRBV19|TRBD2|TRBJ2-3
CASSTRTSGSSDTQYF
TGTGCCAGTAGTACCCGGACTAGCGGGAGTTCAGATACGCAGTATTTT
>.|TRBV9|.|TRBJ2-7
CASSATDLSYEQYF
TGTGCCAGCAGCGCTACTGATCTCTCCTACGAGCAGTACTTC
>.|TRBV6-1|TRBD2|TRBJ2-7
CASSTTSESSYEQYF
TGTGCCAGCAGTACGACTAGCGAGAGCTCCTACGAGCAGTACTTC
>.|TRBV30|TRBD1|TRBJ1-4
CAWSLRYRGGTNEKLFF
TGTGCCTGGAGCTTGAGATACAGGGGTGGAACTAATGAAAAACTGTTTTTT
>.|TRBV6-5|.|TRBJ2-2
CASRGGYGELFF
TGTGCCAGCAGAGGGGGATACGGGGAGCTGTTTTTT
>.|TRBV5-1|.|TRBJ1-1
CASSLSPTGNTEAFF
TGCGCCAGCAGCTTGTCACCGACAGGGAACACTGAAGCTTTCTTT
>.|TRBV5-6|.|TRBJ2-7
CASSYESAPYEQYF
TGTGCCAGCAGCTACGAAAGCGCTCCCTACGAGCAGTACTTC
>few|TRBV30|.|TRBJ2-1
CAWSVQYNEQFF
TGTGCCTGGAGTGTACAGTACAATGAGCAGTTCTTC
>few|TRBV14|.|TRBJ2-1
CASSQDSMFEQFF
TGTGCCAGCAGCCAAGACTCCATGTTTGAGCAGTTCTTC
>.|TRBV2|.|TRBJ2-1
CASRLGSSYNEQFF
TGTGCCAGCAGACTCGGGAGCTCCTACAATGAGCAGTTCTTC
>once|TRBV2|TRBD2|TRBJ2-5
CASSPLAGGETQYF
TGTGCCAGCAGTCCCTTAGCGGGAGGAGAGACCCAGTACTTC
>.|TRBV18|TRBD2|TRBJ2-3
CASSPTSGFTDTQYF
TGTGCCAGCTCACCGACTAGCGGATTCACAGATACGCAGTATTTT
>few|TRBV27|.|TRBJ1-2
CASSNQRRGYGYTF
TGTGCCAGCAGTAATCAGAGGAGAGGCTATGGCTACACCTTC
>.|TRBV30|TRBD2|TRBJ2-2
CAWSVLAGDTGELFF
TGTGCCTGGAGTGTACTAGCGGGAGACACCGGGGAGCTGTTTTTT
>.|TRBV5-1|.|TRBJ2-1
CASSLGQSYNEQFF
TGCGCCAGCAGCTTGGGACAGTCATACAATGAGCAGTTCTTC
>few|TRBV30|.|TRBJ2-7
CAWQGPLYEQYF
TGTGCCTGGCAGGGTCCACTCTACGAGCAGTACTTC
>.|TRBV5-4|TRBD1|TRBJ1-2
CASSSSRDREWGGYTF
TGTGCCAGCAGCTCGTCCCGGGACAGGGAATGGGGTGGCTACACCTTC
>.|TRBV7-3|TRBD2|TRBJ2-1
CASSPDGLAGRAYNEQFF
TGTGCCAGCAGCCCCGATGGACTAGCGGGAAGGGCCTACAATGAGCAGTTCTTC
>.|TRBV2|TRBD1|TRBJ1-2
CASKSTGTVYGYTF
TGTGCCAGCAAATCCACCGGGACAGTCTATGGCTACACCTTC
>few|TRBV6-1|TRBD1|TRBJ1-4
CASSEASGGEEKLFF
TGTGCCAGCAGTGAAGCGTCAGGGGGCGAGGAAAAACTGTTTTTT
>.|TRBV7-2|.|TRBJ1-4
CASSLASRTANEKLFF
TGTGCCAGCAGCTTAGCGTCCAGGACAGCTAATGAAAAACTGTTTTTT
>.|TRBV9|.|TRBJ1-1
CASSADSQRNTEAFF
TGTGCCAGCAGCGCAGACTCACAGAGGAACACTGAAGCTTTCTTT
>.|TRBV4-2|TRBD1|TRBJ2-7
CASSQDWGQTSYEQYF
TGTGCCAGCAGCCAAGATTGGGGACAGACTTCCTACGAGCAGTACTTC
>.|TRBV10-3|.|TRBJ2-7
CAIRSSVGSYEQYF
TGTGCCATCCGTTCGTCGGTGGGTTCCTACGAGCAGTACTTC
>.|TRBV19|.|TRBJ2-1
CATLWPYSNEQFF
TGTGCCACCCTCTGGCCCTATTCAAATGAGCAGTTCTTC
>.|TRBV14|.|TRBJ1-2
CASSQEQVYGYTF
TGTGCCAGCAGCCAAGAACAGGTCTATGGCTACACCTTC
>.|TRBV21-1|.|TRBJ1-2
CASSKVSGDRVDGYTF
TGTGCCAGCAGCAAAGTCTCTGGGGACAGGGTAGATGGCTACACCTTC
>.|TRBV9|.|TRBJ2-3
CASSVASDTQYF
TGTGCCAGCAGCGTAGCGTCAGATACGCAGTATTTT
>.|TRBV5-6|.|TRBJ1-1
CASSSSGNRGGNAEAFF
TGTGCCAGCAGCTCCTCGGGGAATAGGGGCGGGAACGCTGAAGCTTTCTTT
>.|TRBV19|.|TRBJ2-5
CASSIVGASPKETQYF
TGTGCCAGTAGTATTGTGGGAGCGTCCCCCAAAGAGACCCAGTACTTC
>.|TRBV6-1|.|TRBJ2-7
CASRWMPQGLYEQYF
TGTGCCAGTCGTTGGATGCCACAGGGACTCTACGAGCAGTACTTC
>.|TRBV19|TRBD1|TRBJ1-1
CASDRGNTEAFF
TGTGCCAGTGACAGGGGGAACACTGAAGCTTTCTTT
>.|TRBV27|TRBD1|TRBJ1-6
CASSLYALSPGQVGVDNSPLHF
TGTGCCAGCAGTTTATATGCCCTATCCCCGGGACAGGTGGGGGTGGATAATTCACCCCTCCACTTT
>.|TRBV9|.|TRBJ1-6
CASSLGVNNSPLHF
TGTGCCAGCAGCCTGGGAGTGAATAATTCACCCCTCCACTTT